This TCR beta chain was profiled in a study of T cell responses to AZD1222 COVID-19 vaccine (dated by TCRdb to the early 2020s). Background for the entire study: TCR sequencing was performed for about 250 trial participants, of whom about 210 were given two doses of AZD1222 and about 25 were given two doses of MenACWY control vaccine. Enrollment into the trials was organized by age into subgroups of 18-55, 56-69 and 70-plus years, and those subgroups contained around 150, 28 and 57 TCR-sequenced participants, respectively. The paper as a whole reports these results and caveats: After two AZD1222 doses, spike-specific TCR breadth and depth were significantly higher than at day 0 and than in MenACWY recipients. The whole spike protein was spanned by vaccine-associated CD4 TCRs, and dominant responses were seen in regions 160-218 and 743-854. The 56-69-year group was small, and its depth increase did not reach significance, likely because of low power. Conclusions about previously exposed vaccinees are limited because only 6 or 7 AZD1222 recipients were SARS-CoV-2 seropositive at baseline. Epitopes outside the regions mutated in the B.1.351 and B.1.1.7 variants were reportedly recognized by nearly half of the unique spike-specific TCRs. Because no day 14 peak-response samples were available, the repertoires could be characterized only after the peak T cell response. Participants were mostly white British and included more females than males, and it was suggested by the authors that clonal diversity may have been underestimated.

As regards this clone: Its antigen is currently not known. Per-base qualities were not stored, and no clone one base away is much larger.

The sample's time point label, decoded: about 28 days (+/-7) after the second vaccine dose. AZD1222 recipients given second doses at about 4 weeks or at about 12 weeks were pooled, since spike-specific TCR depth and breadth were not found to differ between the two schedules. Vaccinee samples were obtained from the UK trials COV001 and COV002, which included a single-blind randomized controlled phase 2/3 trial of AZD1222 (ChAdOx1 nCoV-19) in healthy adults. Trial participant PBMC samples were collected at day 0 and day 28 after the second dose for TCRbeta chain sequencing. The CDR3 regions of human TCRbeta chains were analyzed by immunosequencing. Concerning the study's data processing: Repertoire TCRs were matched against a reference library of SARS-CoV-2-specific TCRs generated with the MIRA antigen-specificity platform. Breadth was defined as the fraction of unique TCRs that were SARS-CoV-2-associated. Depth was defined as the fraction of total T cells that were SARS-CoV-2-associated. Using the MIRA data, each spike-specific TCR was mapped to the spike region that the TCR reacts to and placed in a CD4 or CD8 class. Log10-transformed breadth and depth values were compared by one-way ANOVA with Sidak's multiple comparisons tests. TCRdb mirrors the immuneACCESS table, restricted to in-frame sequences. Some clones are absent from its copies; in checked studies, under half trace to an unresolved V gene, and the reason for the others is unknown. That table is the source of V, J and clone size, and D and trimming were worked out from the DNA. The sample records about 180,000 clones, 85% to 90% of which are singletons. Around 10% of the sample belongs to the ten largest clones.

Between the V and J ends, shortened by 0 bases and 6 bases respectively, the junction contains 15 bases. The CDR3 starts with the cysteine, ends with the phenylalanine, and has 15 residues. Just the 45-base CDR3 DNA is kept, in frame starting at base 1. CDR1 and CDR2 (SGDLS, YYNGEE) derive from the germline V gene. This TCR was recovered from an adult who received the AZD1222 COVID-19 vaccine. The V gene is TRBV9 and the J gene is TRBJ1-1; the D gene identity is not certain. Source: peripheral blood, taken 28 days after the second AZD1222 dose. The CDR3 corresponds to CASSVGAEGFAEAFF. The DNA sequence follows: TGTGCCAGCAGCGTAGGTGCGGAGGGCTTCGCTGAAGCTTTCTTT.